The following is a T cell receptor beta chain sequence with its context. Its target is unknown. The entry originates in a study of T cell responses to AZD1222 COVID-19 vaccine. Study-wide results and caveats: Spike-spanning, vaccine-associated CD4 TCRs were dominant at 160-218 and 743-854. Sampling that yielded the repertoires occurred only after the peak T cell response.

The data were produced by immunoSEQ multiplex PCR, yet TCRdb's version contains in-frame clones alone and is incomplete. The data contain about 140,000 clones, about 93% of them seen just once; the ten biggest clones take up 5% to 6.5%. CDR3 length: 14 amino acids. V was cut by 1 base and J by 0 bases, with 7 bases left in between. Germline-derived CDR1 and CDR2 are LGHDT and YNNKEL (reference sequence). The receptor comes from an adult in good health. This sample comprised peripheral blood, obtained on day 0 of AZD1222 vaccination. V usage is TRBV3-1 (or the pseudogene TRBV3-2) and J usage is TRBJ2-7; D ambiguous. In nucleotides, the CDR3 is TGTGCCAGCAGCCAAGGCGCAGACTCCTACGAGCAGTACTTC. Its protein is CASSQGADSYEQYF.